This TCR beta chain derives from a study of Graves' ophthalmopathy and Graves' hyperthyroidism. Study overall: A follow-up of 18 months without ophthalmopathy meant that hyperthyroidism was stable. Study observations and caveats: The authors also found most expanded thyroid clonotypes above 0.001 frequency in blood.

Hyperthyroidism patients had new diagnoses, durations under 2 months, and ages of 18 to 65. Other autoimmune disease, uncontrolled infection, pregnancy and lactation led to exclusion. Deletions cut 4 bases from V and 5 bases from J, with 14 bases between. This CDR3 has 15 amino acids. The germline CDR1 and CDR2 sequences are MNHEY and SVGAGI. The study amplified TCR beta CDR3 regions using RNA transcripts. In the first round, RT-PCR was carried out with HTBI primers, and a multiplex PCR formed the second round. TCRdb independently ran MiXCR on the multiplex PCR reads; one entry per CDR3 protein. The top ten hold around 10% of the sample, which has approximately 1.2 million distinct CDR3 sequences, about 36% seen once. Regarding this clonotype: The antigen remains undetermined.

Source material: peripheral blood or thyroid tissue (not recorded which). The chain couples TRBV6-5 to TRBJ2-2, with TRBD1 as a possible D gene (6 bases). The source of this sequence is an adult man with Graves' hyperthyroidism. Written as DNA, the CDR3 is TGTGCCAGCAGTTCGGGACACCTGAGGACCGGGGAGCTGTTTTTT. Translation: CASSSGHLRTGELFF.